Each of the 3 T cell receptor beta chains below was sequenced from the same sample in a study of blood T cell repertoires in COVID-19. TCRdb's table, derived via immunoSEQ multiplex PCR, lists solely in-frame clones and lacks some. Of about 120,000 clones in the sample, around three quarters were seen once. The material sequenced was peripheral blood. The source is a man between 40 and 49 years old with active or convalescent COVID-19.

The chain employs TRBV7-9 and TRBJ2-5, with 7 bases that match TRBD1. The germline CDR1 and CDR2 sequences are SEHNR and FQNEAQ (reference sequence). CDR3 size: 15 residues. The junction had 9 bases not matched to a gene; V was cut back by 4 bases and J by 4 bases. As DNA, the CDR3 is TGTGCCAGCAGCTGGGAGACAGGGATCATAGAGACCCAGTACTTC. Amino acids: CASSWETGIIETQYF.

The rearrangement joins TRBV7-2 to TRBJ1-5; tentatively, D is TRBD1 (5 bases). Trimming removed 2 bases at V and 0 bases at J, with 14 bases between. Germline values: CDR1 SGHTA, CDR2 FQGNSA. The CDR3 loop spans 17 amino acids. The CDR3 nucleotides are TGTGCCAGCAGCTTAAGGGGTTTACGCTATAGCAATCAGCCCCAGCATTTT. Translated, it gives CASSLRGLRYSNQPQHF.

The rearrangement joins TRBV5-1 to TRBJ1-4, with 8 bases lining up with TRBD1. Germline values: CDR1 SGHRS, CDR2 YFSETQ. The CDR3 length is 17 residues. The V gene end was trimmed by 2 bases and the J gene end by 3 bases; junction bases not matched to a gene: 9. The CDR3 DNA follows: TGCGCCAGCAGCTTTTACGGGCAGGGGGCTCCTAATGAAAAACTGTTTTTT. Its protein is CASSFYGQGAPNEKLFF.